This is a list of T cell receptor beta chains from one sample in a study of T and B cells in COVID-19 patients. Via MiXCR, TCRdb re-called the multiplex PCR reads, giving one row per CDR3 protein. The sample shows a few thousand distinct CDR3 sequences, roughly 26% of them seen only once. The sample comprised blood. Receptor source: a human donor with active COVID-19. CDR3s include the opening cysteine and the closing phenylalanine or tryptophan. Each record gives: CDR3 length, J gene, V gene, D gene, clone size, CDR3 DNA, CDR3 protein. D genes are given only for firm matches. The size entry is marked missing in some rows and otherwise reads once, few, many or a size class.

CDR3 length: 13; J gene: TRBJ2-7; V gene: TRBV19; D gene: .; clone size: medium-sized; CDR3 DNA: TGTGCCAGCCAGGACAGACGATCCTACGAGCAGTACTTC; CDR3 protein: CASQDRRSYEQYF
CDR3 length: 12; J gene: TRBJ1-2; V gene: TRBV11-2; D gene: .; clone size: .; CDR3 DNA: TGTGCCAGCAGCTTAGCGAACTATGGCTACACCTTC; CDR3 protein: CASSLANYGYTF
CDR3 length: 11; J gene: TRBJ2-5; V gene: TRBV5-1; D gene: .; clone size: many; CDR3 DNA: TGCGCCAGCAGGACCCAAGAGACCCAGTACTTC; CDR3 protein: CASRTQETQYF
CDR3 length: 16; J gene: TRBJ1-5; V gene: TRBV30; D gene: .; clone size: many; CDR3 DNA: TGTGCCTGGAGCGCTGGGACACGAAATAGCAATCAGCCCCAGCATTTT; CDR3 protein: CAWSAGTRNSNQPQHF
CDR3 length: 16; J gene: TRBJ2-6; V gene: TRBV19; D gene: .; clone size: medium-sized; CDR3 DNA: TGTGCCAGTAGTCCTCAAGGGGGCTCTGGGGCCAACGTCCTGACTTTC; CDR3 protein: CASSPQGGSGANVLTF
CDR3 length: 11; J gene: TRBJ2-7; V gene: TRBV24-1; D gene: .; clone size: .; CDR3 DNA: TGTGCCACCAGTTTTAGCGACGAGCAGTACTTC; CDR3 protein: CATSFSDEQYF
CDR3 length: 15; J gene: TRBJ2-7; V gene: TRBV5-6; D gene: TRBD1; clone size: .; CDR3 DNA: TGTGCCAGCAGCCCCTCGCGGACAGGGGGTTCCGAGCAGTACTTC; CDR3 protein: CASSPSRTGGSEQYF
CDR3 length: 13; J gene: TRBJ2-7; V gene: TRBV20-1; D gene: .; clone size: few; CDR3 DNA: TGCAGTGCTAGAGCAGGGCCAGAGGACGAGCAGTACTTC; CDR3 protein: CSARAGPEDEQYF
CDR3 length: 13; J gene: TRBJ1-2; V gene: TRBV18; D gene: .; clone size: medium-sized; CDR3 DNA: TGTGCCAGCTCACCAGAATCGAACTATGGCTACACCTTC; CDR3 protein: CASSPESNYGYTF
CDR3 length: 14; J gene: TRBJ1-4; V gene: TRBV6-6; D gene: TRBD1; clone size: .; CDR3 DNA: TGTGCCAGCAGGGGGGGACAGGGTGGGCAGTCTACGTTTTTT; CDR3 protein: CASRGGQGGQSTFF
CDR3 length: 14; J gene: TRBJ2-5; V gene: TRBV6-2/TRBV6-3; D gene: TRBD2; clone size: many; CDR3 DNA: TGTGCCAGCAGCCGGGGACTACTAGGGGAGACCCAGTACTTC; CDR3 protein: CASSRGLLGETQYF
CDR3 length: 17; J gene: TRBJ2-3; V gene: TRBV5-4; D gene: TRBD1; clone size: medium-sized; CDR3 DNA: TGTGCCAGTTTCATCTACCCGGGACAGAGAAGCACAGATACGCAGTATTTT; CDR3 protein: CASFIYPGQRSTDTQYF
CDR3 length: 14; J gene: TRBJ1-1; V gene: TRBV5-6; D gene: .; clone size: many; CDR3 DNA: TGTGCCAGCAGCTTGGGTGGGGTCGATGTCCAGGCTTTCTTT; CDR3 protein: CASSLGGVDVQAFF
CDR3 length: 16; J gene: TRBJ2-3; V gene: TRBV5-1; D gene: TRBD2; clone size: many; CDR3 DNA: TGCGCCAGCAGCTCTTCACTAGCGGGAGGCGCAGATACGCAGTATTTT; CDR3 protein: CASSSSLAGGADTQYF
CDR3 length: 18; J gene: TRBJ2-1; V gene: TRBV19; D gene: TRBD1; clone size: .; CDR3 DNA: TGTGCCAGTGGATCCCGCAGGGATAGCACCGGGACAGGGGATGAGCAGTTCTTC; CDR3 protein: CASGSRRDSTGTGDEQFF
CDR3 length: 14; J gene: TRBJ1-5; V gene: TRBV18; D gene: .; clone size: many; CDR3 DNA: TGTGCCAGCTCACCGGGATCAGAAAATCAGCCCCAGCATTTT; CDR3 protein: CASSPGSENQPQHF
CDR3 length: 11; J gene: TRBJ1-2; V gene: TRBV29-1; D gene: TRBD1; clone size: medium-sized; CDR3 DNA: TGCAGCGTCCAGGGGGGGAATGGCTACACCTTC; CDR3 protein: CSVQGGNGYTF
CDR3 length: 12; J gene: TRBJ2-5; V gene: TRBV29-1; D gene: .; clone size: .; CDR3 DNA: TGCAGCGTTGAGATCAGGGGTGGGACCCAGTACTTC; CDR3 protein: CSVEIRGGTQYF
CDR3 length: 14; J gene: TRBJ2-2; V gene: TRBV12-3/TRBV12-4; D gene: .; clone size: medium-sized; CDR3 DNA: TGTGCCAGCAGTTTCCGTTTGGGGGGCGGGGAGCTGTTTTTT; CDR3 protein: CASSFRLGGGELFF
CDR3 length: 16; J gene: TRBJ1-4; V gene: TRBV5-6; D gene: TRBD1; clone size: .; CDR3 DNA: TGTGCCAGCAGCCCGGGACAGGGGCGTGGGGATGAAAAACTGTTTTTT; CDR3 protein: CASSPGQGRGDEKLFF
CDR3 length: 15; J gene: TRBJ2-1; V gene: TRBV6-1; D gene: TRBD1; clone size: medium-sized; CDR3 DNA: TGTGCCATCCGGACAGGGACCGTTGATACCCCTGAGCAGTTCTTC; CDR3 protein: CAIRTGTVDTPEQFF
CDR3 length: 13; J gene: TRBJ1-2; V gene: TRBV19; D gene: .; clone size: medium-sized; CDR3 DNA: TGTGCCAGTAGTATGTCGGGACCGGGAGGCTACACCTTC; CDR3 protein: CASSMSGPGGYTF
CDR3 length: 14; J gene: TRBJ2-2; V gene: TRBV7-2; D gene: .; clone size: .; CDR3 DNA: TGTGCCAGCAGCCCTAGGGGGGAGCCCGGGGAGCTGTTTTTT; CDR3 protein: CASSPRGEPGELFF
CDR3 length: 12; J gene: TRBJ1-1; V gene: TRBV11-2; D gene: .; clone size: .; CDR3 DNA: TGTGCCAGCAGCTTATGGACAGCCGAAGCTTTCTTT; CDR3 protein: CASSLWTAEAFF
CDR3 length: 16; J gene: TRBJ2-5; V gene: TRBV6-6; D gene: TRBD2; clone size: many; CDR3 DNA: TGTGCCAGCAGTTCTGGGACTAGCGGGTTCCAAGAGACCCAGTACTTC; CDR3 protein: CASSSGTSGFQETQYF
CDR3 length: 15; J gene: TRBJ1-3; V gene: TRBV19; D gene: .; clone size: many; CDR3 DNA: TGTGCCAGTAGTTCCCCTCCAGGGGACGGAAACACCATATATTTT; CDR3 protein: CASSSPPGDGNTIYF
CDR3 length: 15; J gene: TRBJ2-3; V gene: TRBV6-6; D gene: TRBD2; clone size: .; CDR3 DNA: TGTGCCAGCAGTCAAGCGGGAGCCCTGGGAGATACGCAGTATTTT; CDR3 protein: CASSQAGALGDTQYF
CDR3 length: 13; J gene: TRBJ2-1; V gene: TRBV20-1; D gene: .; clone size: .; CDR3 DNA: TGCAGTGCTAGGGTCCAGACATACAATGAGCAGTTCTTC; CDR3 protein: CSARVQTYNEQFF
CDR3 length: 12; J gene: TRBJ1-2; V gene: TRBV6-5; D gene: .; clone size: medium-sized; CDR3 DNA: TGTGCCAGCAGCCCAGCAGAGTATGGCTACACCTTC; CDR3 protein: CASSPAEYGYTF
CDR3 length: 14; J gene: TRBJ2-5; V gene: TRBV6-5; D gene: .; clone size: medium-sized; CDR3 DNA: TGTGCCAGCAGTTACGGGGGGAACCAAGAGACCCAGTACTTC; CDR3 protein: CASSYGGNQETQYF
CDR3 length: 16; J gene: TRBJ2-5; V gene: TRBV5-1; D gene: .; clone size: .; CDR3 DNA: TGCGCCAGCAGCCCCGAGCCCTCTGGCGGCCAAGAGACCCAGTACTTC; CDR3 protein: CASSPEPSGGQETQYF
CDR3 length: 12; J gene: TRBJ2-2; V gene: TRBV7-9; D gene: .; clone size: few; CDR3 DNA: TGTGCCAGCAGCTTTGAGGTCGGGGAGCTGTTTTTT; CDR3 protein: CASSFEVGELFF
CDR3 length: 14; J gene: TRBJ1-1; V gene: TRBV20-1; D gene: .; clone size: .; CDR3 DNA: TGCAGTGCTAGCGCTACAGGGATCCTCACTGAAGCTTTCTTT; CDR3 protein: CSASATGILTEAFF
CDR3 length: 15; J gene: TRBJ1-4; V gene: TRBV11-1; D gene: .; clone size: .; CDR3 DNA: TGTGCCAGCAGCTCTTACTCGGGGAGACGGGAAAAACTGTTTTTT; CDR3 protein: CASSSYSGRREKLFF
CDR3 length: 12; J gene: TRBJ2-7; V gene: TRBV10-1; D gene: .; clone size: .; CDR3 DNA: TGCGCCAGCAGTGAAGGGCTCACCGAGCAGTACTTC; CDR3 protein: CASSEGLTEQYF
CDR3 length: 15; J gene: TRBJ2-3; V gene: TRBV20-1; D gene: TRBD2; clone size: few; CDR3 DNA: TGCAGTGCTAGTCTAGCGGGGGGGCCAGGAGATACGCAGTATTTT; CDR3 protein: CSASLAGGPGDTQYF
CDR3 length: 14; J gene: TRBJ2-7; V gene: TRBV2; D gene: TRBD1; clone size: .; CDR3 DNA: TGTGCCAGCAGGATAGACAGGGAATCCTACGAGCAGTACTTC; CDR3 protein: CASRIDRESYEQYF
CDR3 length: 15; J gene: TRBJ2-5; V gene: TRBV7-9; D gene: TRBD1; clone size: .; CDR3 DNA: TGTGCCAGCAGCTTACGCCGAGACAGGGGGGAGACCCAGTACTTC; CDR3 protein: CASSLRRDRGETQYF
CDR3 length: 12; J gene: TRBJ1-1; V gene: TRBV10-3; D gene: TRBD1; clone size: few; CDR3 DNA: TGTGCCATCAGCGGACAGGGGACTGAAGCTTTCTTT; CDR3 protein: CAISGQGTEAFF
CDR3 length: 14; J gene: TRBJ1-2; V gene: TRBV6-5; D gene: TRBD1; clone size: few; CDR3 DNA: TGTGCCAGCAGTACACGACAGGGCCTTTATGGCTACACCTTC; CDR3 protein: CASSTRQGLYGYTF
CDR3 length: 11; J gene: TRBJ2-7; V gene: TRBV29-1; D gene: .; clone size: large; CDR3 DNA: TGCAGCGTTGGCAGTTCCTACGAGCAGTACTTC; CDR3 protein: CSVGSSYEQYF
CDR3 length: 14; J gene: TRBJ2-2; V gene: TRBV5-1; D gene: TRBD2; clone size: many; CDR3 DNA: TGCGCCAGCAGCATCAGGGAGGGCACCGGGGAGCTGTTTTTT; CDR3 protein: CASSIREGTGELFF
CDR3 length: 16; J gene: TRBJ1-1; V gene: TRBV6-1; D gene: .; clone size: few; CDR3 DNA: TGTGCCAGCAGGCCCTTCAGAGCCGGCAGACAAGGTGAAGCTTTCTTT; CDR3 protein: CASRPFRAGRQGEAFF
CDR3 length: 14; J gene: TRBJ2-1; V gene: TRBV5-5; D gene: TRBD2; clone size: .; CDR3 DNA: TGTGCCAGCACTGCTAGCGGGGGGGCCCATGAGCAGTTCTTC; CDR3 protein: CASTASGGAHEQFF
CDR3 length: 21; J gene: TRBJ2-6; V gene: TRBV5-6; D gene: .; clone size: .; CDR3 DNA: TGTGCCAGCAGCTTGGTGAAACTAATAAGACAGAAAAACTCTGGGGCCAACGTCCTGACTTTC; CDR3 protein: CASSLVKLIRQKNSGANVLTF
CDR3 length: 14; J gene: TRBJ1-2; V gene: TRBV7-9; D gene: .; clone size: .; CDR3 DNA: TGTGCCGGGAGCCTTGGGGGGACAAACTATGGCTACACCTTC; CDR3 protein: CAGSLGGTNYGYTF
CDR3 length: 15; J gene: TRBJ2-1; V gene: TRBV29-1; D gene: TRBD2; clone size: medium-sized; CDR3 DNA: TGCAGCGTTGAGTATGCTAGCGGGGCCTACAATGAGCAGTTCTTC; CDR3 protein: CSVEYASGAYNEQFF
CDR3 length: 14; J gene: TRBJ2-3; V gene: TRBV20-1; D gene: TRBD1; clone size: .; CDR3 DNA: TGCAGTGCCCTCCGACAGGGAACCACAGATACGCAGTATTTT; CDR3 protein: CSALRQGTTDTQYF
CDR3 length: 14; J gene: TRBJ1-3; V gene: TRBV12-3/TRBV12-4; D gene: TRBD1; clone size: few; CDR3 DNA: TGTGCCAGCAGTTTTAACAGGGGAGTAAACACCATATATTTT; CDR3 protein: CASSFNRGVNTIYF
CDR3 length: 15; J gene: TRBJ2-2; V gene: TRBV6-6; D gene: .; clone size: medium-sized; CDR3 DNA: TGTGCCGCTAGGGATACGAGGGGTAGAGCCGGGGAGCTGTTTTTT; CDR3 protein: CAARDTRGRAGELFF
CDR3 length: 16; J gene: TRBJ1-6; V gene: TRBV11-2; D gene: .; clone size: .; CDR3 DNA: TGTGCCAGCAGCTCGGTCCCCAGGAGATATAATTCACCCCTCCACTTT; CDR3 protein: CASSSVPRRYNSPLHF
CDR3 length: 16; J gene: TRBJ1-5; V gene: TRBV15; D gene: .; clone size: many; CDR3 DNA: TGTGCCACCAGCAGAGTACAAGACAGGCCGAATCAGCCCCAGCATTTT; CDR3 protein: CATSRVQDRPNQPQHF
CDR3 length: 13; J gene: TRBJ1-1; V gene: TRBV29-1; D gene: .; clone size: medium-sized; CDR3 DNA: TGCAGCGTTGCCAAGGACACGAACACTGAAGCTTTCTTT; CDR3 protein: CSVAKDTNTEAFF